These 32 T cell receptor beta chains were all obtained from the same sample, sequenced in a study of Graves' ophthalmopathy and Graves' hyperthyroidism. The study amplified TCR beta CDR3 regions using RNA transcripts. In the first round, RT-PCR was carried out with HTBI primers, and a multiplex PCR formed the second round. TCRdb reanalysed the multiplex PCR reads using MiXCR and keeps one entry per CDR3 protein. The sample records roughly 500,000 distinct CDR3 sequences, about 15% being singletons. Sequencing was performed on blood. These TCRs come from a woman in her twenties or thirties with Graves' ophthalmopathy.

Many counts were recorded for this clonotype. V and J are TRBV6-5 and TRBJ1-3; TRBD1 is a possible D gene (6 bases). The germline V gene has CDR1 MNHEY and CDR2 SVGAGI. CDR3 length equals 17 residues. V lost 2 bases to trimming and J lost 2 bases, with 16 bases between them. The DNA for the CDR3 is TGTGCCAGCAGTTACCAGAAGGTGGGGGCCGCTGGAAACACCATATATTTT. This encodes CASSYQKVGAAGNTIYF.

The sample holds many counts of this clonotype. CDR3 DNA: TGTGCCTCCAACGAGGGACGGTCCACTGAAGCTTTCTTT. This sequence encodes CASNEGRSTEAFF. The V gene is TRBV6-1, the J gene TRBJ1-1, with a tentative D call TRBD1 (5 bases). The CDR3 is made up of 13 amino acids. Per the germline V gene, CDR1 is MNHNS and CDR2 is SASEGT. Between the trimmed V and J ends, which lost 11 bases and 4 bases, there was a span of 17 bases.

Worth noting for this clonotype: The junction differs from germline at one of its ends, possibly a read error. The CDR3 here is CASSEAEADIKYF. CDR3 nucleotides: TGTGCCAGCAGTGAAGCGGAAGCGGACATTAAGTACTTC. The chain carries TRBV6-1 and TRBJ2-4; tentatively, D is TRBD1 or TRBD2 (5 bases each). Per the germline V gene, CDR1 is MNHNS and CDR2 is SASEGT. This CDR3 is built from 13 residues.

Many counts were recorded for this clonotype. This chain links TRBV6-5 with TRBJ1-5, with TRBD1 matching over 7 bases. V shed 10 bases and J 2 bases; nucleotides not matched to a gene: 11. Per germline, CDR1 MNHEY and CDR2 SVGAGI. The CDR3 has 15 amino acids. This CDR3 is CATEQGSQGNQPQHF. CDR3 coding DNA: TGTGCCACCGAACAGGGGTCCCAAGGCAATCAGCCCCAGCATTTT.

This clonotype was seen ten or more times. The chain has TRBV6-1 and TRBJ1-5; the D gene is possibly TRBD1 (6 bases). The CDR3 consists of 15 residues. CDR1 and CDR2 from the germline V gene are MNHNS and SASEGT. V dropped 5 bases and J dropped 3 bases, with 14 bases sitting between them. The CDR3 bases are TGTGCCAGCAGTAGGACAGTTCAAACCAATCAGCCCCAGCATTTT. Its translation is CASSRTVQTNQPQHF.

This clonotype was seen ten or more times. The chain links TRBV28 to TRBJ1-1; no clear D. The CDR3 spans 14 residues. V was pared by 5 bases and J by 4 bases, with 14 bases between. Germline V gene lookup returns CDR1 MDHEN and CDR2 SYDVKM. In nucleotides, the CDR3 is TGTGCCAGCAGTGTTGAGGGTCGGGGCACTGAAGCTTTCTTT. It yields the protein CASSVEGRGTEAFF.

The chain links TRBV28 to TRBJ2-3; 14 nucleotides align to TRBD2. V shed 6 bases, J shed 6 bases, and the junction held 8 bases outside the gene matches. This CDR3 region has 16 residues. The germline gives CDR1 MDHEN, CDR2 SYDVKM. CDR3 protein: CASSHGTSGSTDTQYF. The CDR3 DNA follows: TGTGCCAGCAGCCACGGGACTAGCGGGAGTACGGATACGCAGTATTTT. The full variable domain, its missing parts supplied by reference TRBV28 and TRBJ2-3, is DVKVTQSSRYLVKRTGEKVFLECVQDMDHENMFWYRQDPGLGLRLIYFSYDVKMKEKGDIPEGYSVSREKKERFSLILESASTNQTSMYLCASSHGTSGSTDTQYFGPGTRLTVL.

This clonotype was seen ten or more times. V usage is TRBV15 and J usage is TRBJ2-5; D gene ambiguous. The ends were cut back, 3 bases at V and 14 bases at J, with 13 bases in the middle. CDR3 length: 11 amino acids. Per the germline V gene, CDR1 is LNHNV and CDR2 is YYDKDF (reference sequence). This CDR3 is CATSSARGIYF. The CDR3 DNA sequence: TGTGCCACCAGCAGCGCCAGAGGAATATACTTC.

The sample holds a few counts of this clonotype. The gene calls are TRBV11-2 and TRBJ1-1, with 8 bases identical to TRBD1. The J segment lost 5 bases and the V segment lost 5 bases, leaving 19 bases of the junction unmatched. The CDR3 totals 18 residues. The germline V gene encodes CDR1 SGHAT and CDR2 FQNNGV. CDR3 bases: TGTGCCAGCAGCCGTTATGGGGGTATGACAGGGGTAGAAACTGAAGCTTTCTTT. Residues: CASSRYGGMTGVETEAFF.

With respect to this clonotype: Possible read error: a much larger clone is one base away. This chain's CDR3 is CASSSGVNCNQPQHF. In nucleotides, the CDR3 is TGTGCCAGCAGCTCAGGGGTGAATTGCAATCAGCCCCAGCATTTT. The chain is built from TRBV28 and TRBJ1-5, with D possibly TRBD1 on 6 matching bases. Trimming cost V 6 bases and J 2 bases, with 14 bases left between them. The germline CDR1 and CDR2 sequences are MDHEN and SYDVKM. The CDR3 is made up of 15 amino acids.

The DNA for the CDR3 is TGTGCCAGCAGTTACTCAATTAACGCAATGAACACTGAAGCTTTCTTT. Residues: CASSYSINAMNTEAFF. This chain joins TRBV6-5 and TRBJ1-1; no clear D gene. This CDR3 is built from 16 residues. Germline V CDR1 and CDR2: MNHEY, SVGAGI. Trimming took 0 bases from V and 0 from J, leaving 11 bases between them.

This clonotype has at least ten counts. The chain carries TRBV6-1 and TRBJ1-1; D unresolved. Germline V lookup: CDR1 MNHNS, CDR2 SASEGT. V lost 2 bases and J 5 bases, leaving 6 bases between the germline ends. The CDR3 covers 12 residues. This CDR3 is CASSETRTEAFF. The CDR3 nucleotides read TGTGCCAGCAGTGAAACGAGGACTGAAGCTTTCTTT.

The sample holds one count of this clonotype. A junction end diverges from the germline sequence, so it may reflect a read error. The CDR3 nucleotides read TGTGCCACCAGCACGACACCCGCAGGGAAGTGGGAGACCCGGTACTTC. Protein product: CATSTTPAGKWETRYF. The rearrangement uses TRBV15 and TRBJ2-5; possibly TRBD1 or TRBD2 for D (5 bases each). Germline V gives CDR1 LNHNV, CDR2 YYDKDF (reference sequence). The CDR3 covers 16 residues.

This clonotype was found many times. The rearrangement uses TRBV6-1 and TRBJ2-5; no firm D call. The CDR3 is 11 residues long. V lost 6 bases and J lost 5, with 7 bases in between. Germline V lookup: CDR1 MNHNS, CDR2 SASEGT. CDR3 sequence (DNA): TGTGCCAGCAGACGATTGGAGACCCAGTACTTC. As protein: CASRRLETQYF.

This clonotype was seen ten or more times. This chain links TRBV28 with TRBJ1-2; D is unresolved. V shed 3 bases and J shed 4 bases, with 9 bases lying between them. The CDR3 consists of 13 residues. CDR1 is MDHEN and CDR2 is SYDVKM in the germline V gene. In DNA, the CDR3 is TGTGCCAGCAGTTTCCAGATACTCTATGGCTACACCTTC. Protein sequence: CASSFQILYGYTF.

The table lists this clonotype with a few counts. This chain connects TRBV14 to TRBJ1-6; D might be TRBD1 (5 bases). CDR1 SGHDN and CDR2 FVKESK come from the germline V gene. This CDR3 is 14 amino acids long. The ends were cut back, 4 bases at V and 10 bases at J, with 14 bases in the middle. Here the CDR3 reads CASSPGRAGSPLHF. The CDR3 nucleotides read TGTGCCAGCAGCCCCGGACGGGCAGGGTCACCCCTCCACTTT.

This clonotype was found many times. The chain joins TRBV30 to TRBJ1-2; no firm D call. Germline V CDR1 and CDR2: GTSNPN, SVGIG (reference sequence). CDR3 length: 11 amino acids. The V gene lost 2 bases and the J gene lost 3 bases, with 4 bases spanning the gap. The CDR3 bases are TGTGCCTGGAGTCCCTACTATGGCTACACCTTC. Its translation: CAWSPYYGYTF.

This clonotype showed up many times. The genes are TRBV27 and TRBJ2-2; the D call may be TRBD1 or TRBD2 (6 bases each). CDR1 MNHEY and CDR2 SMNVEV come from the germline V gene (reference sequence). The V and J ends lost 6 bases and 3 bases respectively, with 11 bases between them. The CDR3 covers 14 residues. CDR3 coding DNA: TGTGCCAGCAGGCGGGACATTCACACCGGGGAGCTGTTTTTT. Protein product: CASRRDIHTGELFF.

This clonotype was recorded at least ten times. The CDR3 protein is CASSVRDTSRVTEAFF. CDR3 DNA sequence: TGCGCCAGCAGCGTCCGGGACACCTCCCGGGTCACTGAAGCTTTCTTT. This chain links TRBV5-1 with TRBJ1-1; weak D call: TRBD1 (6 bases). Germline V gene sequence: CDR1 SGHRS, CDR2 YFSETQ. V dropped 4 bases and J dropped 4 bases, with 20 bases sitting between them. The CDR3 is 16 residues long.

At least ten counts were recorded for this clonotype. CDR3: CASISGLAGVSEQYF. DNA for the CDR3: TGTGCCAGCATTTCGGGGCTAGCGGGAGTGTCCGAGCAGTACTTC. The V call is TRBV6-5, the J call TRBJ2-7; 10 positions agree with TRBD2. The CDR3 spans 15 residues. Trimming at V came to 7 bases and at J to 6 bases, leaving 12 bases not matched to a gene. Germline-derived CDR1 and CDR2 are MNHEY and SVGAGI.

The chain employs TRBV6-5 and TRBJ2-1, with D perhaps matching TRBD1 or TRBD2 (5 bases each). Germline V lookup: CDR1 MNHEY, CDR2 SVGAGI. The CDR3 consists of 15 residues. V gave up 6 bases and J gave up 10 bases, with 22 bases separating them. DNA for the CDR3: TGTGCCAGCAGCTTAGTTGAAGGATCGGGACGGGAGCAGTTCTTC. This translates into CASSLVEGSGREQFF.

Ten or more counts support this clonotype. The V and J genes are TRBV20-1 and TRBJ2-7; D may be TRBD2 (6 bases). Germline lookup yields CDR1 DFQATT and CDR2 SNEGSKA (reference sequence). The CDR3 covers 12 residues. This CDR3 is CSAGKSSYEQYF. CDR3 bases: TGCAGCGCGGGGAAGAGCTCCTACGAGCAGTACTTC.

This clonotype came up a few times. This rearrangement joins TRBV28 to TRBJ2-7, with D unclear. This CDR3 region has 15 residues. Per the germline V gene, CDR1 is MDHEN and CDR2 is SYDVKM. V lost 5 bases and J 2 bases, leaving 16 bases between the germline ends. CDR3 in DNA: TGTGCCAGCAGTCACCGACGGAAAGATACCTACGAGCAGTACTTC. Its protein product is CASSHRRKDTYEQYF.

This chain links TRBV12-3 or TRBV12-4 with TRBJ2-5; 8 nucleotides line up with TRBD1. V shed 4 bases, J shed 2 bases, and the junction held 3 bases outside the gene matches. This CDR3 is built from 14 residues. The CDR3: CASSSRGRQETQYF. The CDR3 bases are TGTGCCAGCAGTTCCAGGGGGCGGCAAGAGACCCAGTACTTC.

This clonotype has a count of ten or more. CDR3 amino acids: CSANRQVGHNQPQHF. The CDR3 coding sequence is TGCAGTGCCAATCGACAGGTCGGGCACAATCAGCCCCAGCATTTT. This chain connects TRBV20-1 to TRBJ1-5, with TRBD1 as a possible D gene (6 bases). The CDR3 is 15 residues long. CDR1 is DFQATT and CDR2 is SNEGSKA in the germline V gene (reference sequence). Trimming removed 6 bases from V and 3 bases from J, with 18 bases in between.

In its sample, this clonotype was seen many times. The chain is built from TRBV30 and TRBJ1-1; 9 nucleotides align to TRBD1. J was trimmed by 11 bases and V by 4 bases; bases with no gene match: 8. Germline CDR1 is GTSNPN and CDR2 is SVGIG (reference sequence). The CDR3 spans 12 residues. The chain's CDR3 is CAWTTGTGLAFF. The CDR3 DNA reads TGTGCCTGGACCACGGGGACAGGGCTCGCTTTCTTT.

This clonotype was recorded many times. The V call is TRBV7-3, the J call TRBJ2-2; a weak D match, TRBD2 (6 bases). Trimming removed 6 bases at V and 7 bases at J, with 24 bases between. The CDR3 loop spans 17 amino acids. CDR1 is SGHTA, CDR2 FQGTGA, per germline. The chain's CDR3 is CASRPRYGGGGIGELFF. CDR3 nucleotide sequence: TGTGCCAGCAGGCCAAGATACGGGGGAGGAGGGATCGGGGAGCTGTTTTTT.

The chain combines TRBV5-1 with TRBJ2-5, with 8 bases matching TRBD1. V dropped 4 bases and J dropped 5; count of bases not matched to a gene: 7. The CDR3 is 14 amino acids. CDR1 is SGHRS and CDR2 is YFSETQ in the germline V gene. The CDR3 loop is CASSTPGGFETQYF. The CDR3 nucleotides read TGCGCCAGCAGCACCCCAGGGGGCTTCGAGACCCAGTACTTC. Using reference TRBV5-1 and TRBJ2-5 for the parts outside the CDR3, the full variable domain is KAGVTQTPRYLIKTRGQQVTLSCSPISGHRSVSWYQQTPGQGLQFLFEYFSETQRNKGNFPGRFSGRQFSNSRSEMNVSTLELGDSALYLCASSTPGGFETQYFGPGTRLLVL.

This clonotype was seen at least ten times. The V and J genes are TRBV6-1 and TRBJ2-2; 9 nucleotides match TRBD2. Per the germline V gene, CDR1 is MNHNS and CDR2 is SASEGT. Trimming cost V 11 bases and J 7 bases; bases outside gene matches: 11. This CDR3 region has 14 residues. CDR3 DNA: TGTGCCGGTAGCGTAGCGGGAGCGGGCGGGGAGCTGTTTTTT. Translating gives CAGSVAGAGGELFF.

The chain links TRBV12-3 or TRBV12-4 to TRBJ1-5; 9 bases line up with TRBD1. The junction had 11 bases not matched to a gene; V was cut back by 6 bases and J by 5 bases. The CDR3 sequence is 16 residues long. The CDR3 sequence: CASSFWGQGLDQPQHF. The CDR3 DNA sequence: TGTGCCAGCAGCTTTTGGGGACAGGGTCTTGATCAGCCCCAGCATTTT.

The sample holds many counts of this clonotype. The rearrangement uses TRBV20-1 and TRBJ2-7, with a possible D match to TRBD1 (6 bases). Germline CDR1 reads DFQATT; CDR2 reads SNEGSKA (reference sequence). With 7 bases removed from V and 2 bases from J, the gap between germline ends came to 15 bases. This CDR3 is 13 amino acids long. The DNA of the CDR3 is TGCAGTGTGCCGGGACACGAGCCCTACGAGCAGTACTTC. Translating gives CSVPGHEPYEQYF.

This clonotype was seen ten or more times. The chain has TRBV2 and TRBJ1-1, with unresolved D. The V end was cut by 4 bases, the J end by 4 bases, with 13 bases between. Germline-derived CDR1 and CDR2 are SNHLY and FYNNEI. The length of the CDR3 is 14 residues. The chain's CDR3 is CASSVPGMSTEAFF. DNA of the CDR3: TGTGCCAGCAGTGTGCCCGGGATGAGCACTGAAGCTTTCTTT.